This is a list of T cell receptor beta chains from one sample in a study of neurological immune-mediated disorders. TCRdb independently ran MiXCR on the 5' RACE reads; one entry per CDR3 protein. Of about 35,000 distinct CDR3 sequences listed, less than 5% are singletons. Sequencing input: PBMCs. Receptor source: a man aged 25 to 45 with multiple sclerosis. The CDR3 runs from the conserved cysteine through the conserved F or W. A D gene is named only where the DNA matches it firmly. Only some rows state a clone size, as once, few, many or a class for expanded clones.

size	D	V	length	J	CDR3	DNA
many	TRBD2	TRBV4-1	16	TRBJ2-1	CASSQDLAGGLNEQFF	TGCGCCAGCAGCCAAGATTTAGCGGGGGGGCTAAATGAGCAGTTCTTC
many	TRBD2	TRBV5-1	15	TRBJ2-5	CASSLEGSGAETQYF	TGCGCCAGCAGCTTGGAGGGTAGCGGGGCAGAGACCCAGTACTTC
medium-sized	NA	TRBV20-1	16	TRBJ1-2	CSARPLVGSPGYGYTF	TGCAGTGCTAGACCACTTGTGGGATCACCCGGGTATGGCTACACCTTC
many	NA	TRBV5-5	13	TRBJ2-1	CASSWTANNEQFF	TGTGCCAGCAGTTGGACAGCTAACAATGAGCAGTTCTTC
many	TRBD1	TRBV7-2	16	TRBJ2-7	CASSLGFGQGVYEQYF	TGTGCCAGCAGCTTAGGTTTCGGACAGGGAGTCTACGAGCAGTACTTC
many	NA	TRBV11-3	13	TRBJ1-1	CASSSSTGTEAFF	TGTGCCAGCAGCTCCTCTACGGGTACTGAAGCTTTCTTT
many	NA	TRBV5-1	12	TRBJ2-5	CASSLEGETQYF	TGCGCCAGCAGCTTGGAGGGAGAGACCCAGTACTTC
NA	NA	TRBV6-5	14	TRBJ2-7	CASSLRGTPYEQYF	TGTGCCAGCAGCCTCCGGGGAACACCCTACGAGCAGTACTTC
many	NA	TRBV5-6	13	TRBJ1-2	CASSPPGVGGYTF	TGTGCCAGCAGCCCCCCAGGGGTAGGCGGCTACACCTTC
NA	NA	TRBV5-1	14	TRBJ2-2	CASSLASGTGELFF	TGCGCCAGCAGCTTGGCCTCAGGGACCGGGGAGCTGTTTTTT
few	NA	TRBV19	16	TRBJ1-1	CASRHTGGVFDTEAFF	TGTGCCAGTAGACATACCGGGGGAGTTTTCGACACTGAAGCTTTCTTT
many	NA	TRBV7-2	14	TRBJ2-7	CASRAYGPSYEQYF	TGTGCCAGCAGAGCGTACGGGCCGTCCTACGAGCAGTACTTC
many	NA	TRBV7-2	15	TRBJ1-5	CASSLATGLNQPQHF	TGTGCCAGCAGCCTAGCAACAGGTCTCAATCAGCCCCAGCATTTT
many	NA	TRBV20-1	14	TRBJ1-2	CSASPAGNIYGYTF	TGCAGTGCTAGCCCCGCAGGGAACATCTATGGCTACACCTTC
many	NA	TRBV12-3/TRBV12-4	13	TRBJ1-2	CASRGGRVYGYTF	TGTGCCAGCAGGGGGGGAAGGGTCTATGGCTACACCTTC